This entry lists 10 T cell receptor beta chains sequenced from one sample in a study of T cells expressing NK-cell markers (TCRdb year 2020). The library was built by means of 5' RACE. The sequencing machine was an Illumina HiSeq 2000. TCRdb reprocessed the reads, reporting each CDR3 protein sequence once and no DNA. The table for this sample shows some 390,000 distinct CDR3 sequences. The ten largest clones represent over 8.5% of the sample. The sample consisted of blood T cells: a sorted CD56 or NKG2C T cell subset, CD4+ or CD8+ T cells, or bulk PBMC T cells (not recorded which). The receptors come from a woman between 50 and 59 years old in good health. Donor details come from another sample of the same person, matched by shared clones.

This chain joins TRBV12-3 or TRBV12-4 and TRBJ2-7; TCRdb names TRBD2, which stays unverified in the absence of DNA. This CDR3 has 12 residues. This CDR3 is CASRGLVDEQYF.

The rearrangement links TRBV11-3 to TRBJ2-2; there is no DNA to check the TCRdb D call of TRBD1. Germline V gene lookup returns CDR1 SGHNT and CDR2 YENEEA. The CDR3 loop spans 15 amino acids. The CDR3 protein is CASSLGRGGTGELFF.

V is TRBV30 and J is TRBJ1-2. CDR1 and CDR2 from the germline V gene are GTSNPN and SVGIG (reference sequence). There are 15 residues in the CDR3. The CDR3 loop is CAWSGIGGRNRGYTF.

The V and J genes are TRBV29-1 and TRBJ2-7. This CDR3 comprises 12 residues. Germline V gives CDR1 SQVTM, CDR2 ANQGSEA. CDR3 loop: CSVFLDSYEQYF.

The chain combines TRBV9 with TRBJ2-1; TCRdb calls TRBD2, which cannot be checked without DNA. Germline V gene data show CDR1 as SGDLS and CDR2 as YYNGEE. CDR3 length equals 19 residues. The chain's CDR3 is CASSVQLKTSGSLYNEQFF.

The chain couples TRBV25-1 to TRBJ2-2; there is no DNA to check the TCRdb D call of TRBD1. CDR3 size: 14 residues. Germline CDR1 reads MGHDK; CDR2 reads SYGVNS. CDR3 loop: CASSALGVTGELFF.

This chain connects TRBV5-1 to TRBJ2-5. CDR3 length: 14 amino acids. From germline, CDR1 is SGHRS and CDR2 YFSETQ. Here the CDR3 reads CATGMGYSQETQYF. The full variable domain, completed using reference TRBV5-1 and TRBJ2-5, is KAGVTQTPRYLIKTRGQQVTLSCSPISGHRSVSWYQQTPGQGLQFLFEYFSETQRNKGNFPGRFSGRQFSNSRSEMNVSTLELGDSALYLCATGMGYSQETQYFGPGTRLLVL.

V is TRBV5-1 and J is TRBJ1-1; TCRdb calls TRBD1, which cannot be checked without DNA. The germline V gene has CDR1 SGHRS and CDR2 YFSETQ. The CDR3 is made up of 16 amino acids. CDR3 residues: CASSLVPDGMNTEAFF.

The chain combines TRBV11-2 with TRBJ2-2; TCRdb proposes TRBD1, but this gene call is untestable without DNA. Germline loops: CDR1 SGHAT, CDR2 FQNNGV. There are 16 residues in the CDR3. This CDR3 is CASTQTGTSNTGELFF.

V and J are TRBV11-2 and TRBJ2-1. CDR1 and CDR2 from the germline V gene are SGHAT and FQNNGV. The CDR3 covers 17 residues. The CDR3 sequence is CASSQKRWQNAYNEQFF.